This record covers a single T cell receptor (beta chain). The antigen is unknown. The record originates from a study of cytomegalovirus exposure and HLA in healthy donors. This CDR3 is built from 14 residues. CDR1 is SNHLY, CDR2 FYNNEI, per germline. The V end was cut by 2 bases, the J end by 6 bases, with 11 bases between. Study observations and caveats: Across all donors, roughly uniform sequencing depth was an assumption of the presence/absence analyses. The authors later found HLA-associated TCR beta chains more clonally expanded than equally common others. In a later analysis, most CMV-associated TCR beta chains appeared HLA-restricted.

Amplification used 60 Vbeta primers and 13 Jbeta primers. Study processing details: In a later analysis, the count reached about 80 million unique TCR beta chains, with roughly 9.9 million shared. Using immunoSEQ multiplex PCR, the repertoire was profiled, and TCRdb retains in-frame clones only, with some absent. Clone size and the V and J calls come from that table; the DNA yielded D and trimming. The data contain around 86,000 clones, over 60% of them singletons. Sequenced material: PBMCs. The clonotype was recovered from a female donor in good health and CMV-seronegative. The J gene is TRBJ1-5, the V gene TRBV2, with D tentatively TRBD1 (6 bases). CDR3 DNA: TGTGCCAGCAGTGAAAATCAGGGGAGTCAGCCCCAGCATTTT. This translates into CASSENQGSQPQHF.